This T cell receptor beta chain was sequenced in a study of CD8 T cells in ankylosing spondylitis. Study-wide points: Within ankylosing spondylitis blood, a TCR beta motif made up of eight or nine highly homologous variants appeared to be characteristic. Clones linked with disease were CD8+ and fairly uncommon in the peripheral blood. Reportedly, matched ankylosing spondylitis synovial fluid was significantly enriched for disease-linked clones. Earlier studies detected some motif variants in reactive arthritis synovial fluid and blood.

Library preparation for TCR beta used quantitative 5'-RACE with molecular barcodes. TCRdb independently ran MiXCR on the 5' RACE reads; one entry per CDR3 protein. The sample includes about 750,000 distinct CDR3 sequences, around a fifth of them seen just once. V was cut by 5 bases and J by 3 bases, with 14 bases left in between. This CDR3 spans 14 amino acids. Germline values: CDR1 MDHEN, CDR2 SYDVKM. A note on this clonotype: Antigen specificity is unknown.

The TCR was taken from a male donor with ankylosing spondylitis. The chain combines TRBV28 with TRBJ2-7; no definite D call. Sequencing input: blood, either unsorted or a sorted T cell fraction (not recorded which). The CDR3 DNA reads TGTGCCAGCAGTCCCCGTACCGTCAACTACGAGCAGTACTTC. Its translation: CASSPRTVNYEQYF.